The 9 T cell receptor beta chains presented below share a single source sample, sequenced in a study of shared clonotypes between healthy human individuals. Sequencing was performed with immunoSEQ multiplex PCR; in TCRdb, only in-frame clones are kept and a portion is missing. In the table there are some 2.4 million clones, more than 85% of which are singletons. The sequenced material came from naive CD4+ T cells from PBMCs. The subset is: CD45RA+ positively selected. Receptor source: a man aged 18 to 29 in good health. Some clones in this sample may be carry-over from other donors' samples.

This chain uses TRBV2 with TRBJ2-1, with D perhaps matching TRBD1 or TRBD2 (7 bases each). The CDR3 has 16 amino acids. Germline values: CDR1 SNHLY, CDR2 FYNNEI. V lost 6 bases and J lost 0, with 15 bases in between. The CDR3 reads CASRGGTVSSYNEQFF. The CDR3, as DNA: TGTGCCAGCAGGGGGGGGACAGTAAGCTCCTACAATGAGCAGTTCTTC.

The chain combines TRBV7-2 with TRBJ1-1; D is unclear. Germline V gene sequence: CDR1 SGHTA, CDR2 FQGNSA. V lost 4 bases and J 6 bases, leaving 9 bases between the germline ends. This CDR3 is 12 amino acids long. This chain's CDR3 is CASSSRGAEAFF. The CDR3 DNA reads as TGTGCCAGCAGCTCTCGGGGTGCTGAAGCTTTCTTT.

The V gene is TRBV6-7, the J gene TRBJ2-5; 7 bases align to TRBD2. TRBV6-7 is filed as an ORF, its function uncertain. This CDR3 is built from 14 residues. V trimming: 11 bases; J trimming: 4 bases; junction bases outside the gene matches: 13. This CDR3 is CAPAPGGPRETQYF. The CDR3 DNA is TGTGCCCCCGCGCCGGGGGGACCGAGAGAGACCCAGTACTTC.

The chain combines TRBV18 with TRBJ1-4, with D possibly being TRBD1 (5 bases). Trimming took off 3 bases at V and 2 bases at J, with 10 bases between the two ends. The CDR3 spans 15 residues. CDR1 and CDR2 from the germline V gene are KGHSH and LQKENI. Here the CDR3 DNA reads TGTGCCAGCTCACCGTCAGGGTTGACTAATGAAAAACTGTTTTTT. Translated, it gives CASSPSGLTNEKLFF.

V and J are TRBV5-4 and TRBJ1-3, with D tentatively TRBD1 (6 bases). V was shortened by 4 bases and J by 4 bases, with 12 bases between the two germline ends. The germline V gene has CDR1 SGHNT and CDR2 YYREEE (reference sequence). This CDR3 has 14 amino acids. Here the CDR3 reads CASSPRGPGNTIYF. The CDR3 coding sequence is TGTGCCAGCAGCCCCAGGGGCCCCGGAAACACCATATATTTT.

This chain joins TRBV5-8 and TRBJ2-5; 12 positions agree with TRBD1. The CDR3 is 15 residues long. Losses at the gene ends were 0 bases for V and 11 bases for J; bases not matched to a gene: 8. The germline gives CDR1 SGHTS, CDR2 YDEGEE. CDR3 nucleotides: TGTGCCAGCAGCTTGGGAGGGACAGGGGGCCTCGGGCAGTACTTC. It is translated as CASSLGGTGGLGQYF.

This clone was seen only a few times. Other DNA sequences in this sample translate to the same CDR3. CDR3 coding DNA: TGCAGCGTTGTGTGGGGGTTTGGCACTGAAGCTTTCTTT. Translating gives CSVVWGFGTEAFF. The rearrangement links TRBV29-1 to TRBJ1-1, with D tentatively TRBD1 (5 bases). This CDR3 is 13 amino acids long. Trimming left V 4 bases short and J 4 bases short, with 13 bases between. Germline V gene lookup returns CDR1 SQVTM and CDR2 ANQGSEA.

V is TRBV28 and J is TRBJ2-1, with 7 bases that match TRBD2. CDR3 length equals 15 residues. Germline V gene data show CDR1 as MDHEN and CDR2 as SYDVKM. Trimming removed 5 bases from V and 3 bases from J; junction bases left unmatched: 7. In DNA form, the CDR3 reads TGTGCCAGCAGTCCACGGACTAGGCTCTACAATGAGCAGTTCTTC. Translation gives CASSPRTRLYNEQFF. The whole variable domain, filled in from reference TRBV28 and TRBJ2-1, reads DVKVTQSSRYLVKRTGEKVFLECVQDMDHENMFWYRQDPGLGLRLIYFSYDVKMKEKGDIPEGYSVSREKKERFSLILESASTNQTSMYLCASSPRTRLYNEQFFGPGTRLTVL.

This clone was found once. The chain has TRBV7-9 and TRBJ2-4; no firm D call. This CDR3 has 16 amino acids. The V gene lost 5 bases and the J gene lost 5 bases, with 19 bases spanning the gap. Germline V gene sequence: CDR1 SEHNR, CDR2 FQNEAQ (reference sequence). In DNA form, the CDR3 reads TGTGCCAGCAGCCCCGGGCCCGGACGGAGAGAAAACATTCAGTACTTC. Translation: CASSPGPGRRENIQYF.